This T cell receptor (beta chain) was sequenced during a study of shared clonotypes between healthy human individuals. Sequencing was performed with immunoSEQ multiplex PCR; in TCRdb, only in-frame clones are kept and a portion is missing. The data hold roughly 2.2 million clones, with around 93% observed a single time. CDR1 and CDR2 (germline): MGHDK, SYGVNS. The CDR3 length is 13 residues. Between the trimmed V and J ends, which lost 3 bases and 16 bases, there was a span of 19 bases. V is TRBV25-1 and J is TRBJ2-1; TRBD2 might be the D (6 bases). The material sequenced was naive CD4+ T cells from PBMCs. As for subset: CD45RA+ positively selected. The TCR sequence derives from a man between 18 and 29 years old in good health. Some clones in this sample may be carry-over from other donors' samples. In nucleotides, the CDR3 is TGTGCCAGCAGTGAGCAACTTCCGGGACTCACATTCTTC. It translates to CASSEQLPGLTFF.